Shown below are 18 T cell receptor beta chains from a single sample sequenced in a study of cytomegalovirus exposure and HLA in healthy donors (TCRdb year 2017). The method was the immunoSEQ multiplex PCR assay. What TCRdb holds here is the immuneACCESS table cut down to in-frame rearrangements. Part of the clones is not present; checked against another copy, under half of the missing clones reflect an unresolved V gene, and the others are unexplained. For this sample there are some 150,000 clones; 80% to 90% appear just once. The ten biggest clones cover less than 5.5% of the sample. Specimen: PBMCs. These receptor sequences come from a young man in good health and CMV-seropositive.

The CDR3 is CASSFWTTNTGELFF. The CDR3 nucleotides are TGTGCCAGCAGCTTCTGGACTACGAACACCGGGGAGCTGTTTTTT. V gene TRBV5-8 combines with J gene TRBJ2-2; tentatively, D is TRBD2 (6 bases). CDR1 and CDR2 (germline): SGHTS, YDEGEE. The CDR3 has 15 amino acids. Trimming removed 2 bases at V and 0 bases at J, with 8 bases between.

This clone has a single count. The rearrangement joins TRBV5-4 to TRBJ2-2, with a possible D match to TRBD2 (5 bases). Trimming shortened V by 1 base and J by 0 bases, and 13 bases separated the two germline ends. The germline V gene has CDR1 SGHNT and CDR2 YYREEE (reference sequence). The CDR3 loop spans 17 amino acids. The CDR3: CASSLFQASTNTGELFF. The DNA for the CDR3 is TGTGCCAGCAGCTTGTTCCAGGCTAGCACGAACACCGGGGAGCTGTTTTTT.

This sequence joins TRBV7-8 and TRBJ2-2, with 7 positions matching TRBD2. With 4 bases clipped from V and 6 bases from J, the junction kept 5 bases outside the gene matches. The CDR3 contains 14 residues. Germline CDR1 SGHVS, CDR2 FQNEAQ. The CDR3: CASSSRTSPGELFF. The CDR3 nucleotides are TGTGCCAGCAGCTCCCGGACTAGTCCCGGGGAGCTGTTTTTT.

The rearrangement links TRBV19 to TRBJ1-5; D might be TRBD1 (6 bases). This CDR3 is built from 16 residues. CDR1 is LNHDA and CDR2 is SQIVND in the germline V gene (reference sequence). V lost 3 bases and J 3 bases, leaving 15 bases between the germline ends. The DNA of the CDR3 is TGTGCCAGTAGTATGTTGACAGGAGGCCTCAATCAGCCCCAGCATTTT. It is translated as CASSMLTGGLNQPQHF.

This clone was counted a few times. This chain joins TRBV30 and TRBJ1-6; 9 bases are shared with TRBD1. The germline V gene has CDR1 GTSNPN and CDR2 SVGIG (reference sequence). This CDR3 is 15 amino acids long. V lost 1 base and J lost 10; bases outside the gene matches: 8. The CDR3 protein is CAWSDGQGIWSPLHF. DNA of the CDR3: TGTGCCTGGAGTGACGGACAGGGGATTTGGTCACCCCTCCACTTT.

The gene calls are TRBV7-6 and TRBJ2-7; 11 positions match TRBD2. J lost 5 bases, V lost 5 bases, and 5 bases had no gene match. The CDR3 length is 14 residues. Germline assignment: CDR1 SGHVS and CDR2 FNYEAQ. Here the CDR3 DNA reads TGTGCCAGCAGCCCCAGACTAGCGGGGAACGAGCAGTACTTC. It codes for CASSPRLAGNEQYF.

V usage is TRBV18 and J usage is TRBJ1-3, with unresolved D. Germline V lookup: CDR1 KGHSH, CDR2 LQKENI. The V end was cut by 6 bases, the J end by 0 bases, with 12 bases between. This CDR3 comprises 15 residues. CDR3 sequence reads: CASSLLSDSGNTIYF. DNA of the CDR3: TGTGCCAGCTCGCTCCTCTCAGACTCTGGAAACACCATATATTTT. The whole variable domain, remainder taken from reference TRBV18 and TRBJ1-3, is NAGVMQNPRHLVRRRGQEARLRCSPMKGHSHVYWYRQLPEEGLKFMVYLQKENIIDESGMPKERFSAEFPKEGPSILRIQQVVRGDSAAYFCASSLLSDSGNTIYFGEGSWLTVV.

The rearrangement links TRBV30 to TRBJ1-1, with a weak D call TRBD1 (5 bases). The V end lost 0 bases, the J end lost 0 bases, and 8 bases lay between the germline ends. Looked up from germline, CDR1 is GTSNPN and CDR2 is SVGIG (reference sequence). The CDR3 sequence is 14 residues long. CDR3 sequence reads: CAWSVQVLNTEAFF. In nucleotides, the CDR3 is TGTGCCTGGAGTGTACAGGTGCTGAACACTGAAGCTTTCTTT.

As DNA, the CDR3 is TGTGCCAGCAGCTTTGGAGAAAGCTCCTACGAGCAGTACTTC. This encodes CASSFGESSYEQYF. The chain links TRBV7-9 to TRBJ2-7, with unresolved D. Germline V gene data show CDR1 as SEHNR and CDR2 as FQNEAQ (reference sequence). V lost 3 bases, J lost 0 bases, and 9 bases lay in between. This CDR3 has 14 amino acids.

The rearrangement joins TRBV9 to TRBJ1-2; 9 positions match TRBD1. The CDR3 contains 14 residues. Germline CDR1 reads SGDLS; CDR2 reads YYNGEE. V lost 3 bases and J lost 4; bases outside the gene matches: 4. Here the CDR3 DNA reads TGTGCCAGCAGCGGAACAGGGGGCAGCTATGGCTACACCTTC. It yields the protein CASSGTGGSYGYTF.

For the CDR3, the DNA is TGTGCCAGCGCCGGGACAGGGGGCGCAGATACGCAGTATTTT. Protein sequence: CASAGTGGADTQYF. The chain employs TRBV6-4 and TRBJ2-3; 12 nucleotides agree with TRBD1. The CDR3 spans 14 residues. Germline V gene data show CDR1 as MRHNA and CDR2 as SNTAGT. Trimming removed 8 bases from V and 4 bases from J; junction bases left unmatched: 4.

There are a few counts of this clone. J is TRBJ2-7 and V is TRBV4-1, with D maybe TRBD1 (5 bases). V was cut by 1 base and J by 7 bases, with 17 bases left in between. CDR1 is MGHRA, CDR2 YSYEKL, per germline. The CDR3 sequence is 15 residues long. CDR3 sequence (DNA): TGCGCCAGCAGCCAAGGCGGTAGGGATAGGGGTGAGCAGTACTTC. Translation: CASSQGGRDRGEQYF.

The rearrangement links TRBV4-2 to TRBJ2-2, with 7 bases aligning to TRBD1. After removal of 3 bases from V and 6 bases from J, the junction contained 4 bases not matched to a gene. Germline lookup yields CDR1 LGHNA and CDR2 YNFKEQ. The CDR3 has 14 residues. The CDR3 nucleotides read TGTGCCAGCAGCCATGGGACAGATCCCGGGGAGCTGTTTTTT. It yields the protein CASSHGTDPGELFF.

The chain employs TRBV5-1 and TRBJ1-2; TRBD1 matches at 11 bases. Germline CDR1 is SGHRS and CDR2 is YFSETQ. The CDR3 runs to 18 residues. Germline trimming cut 0 bases from V and 7 bases from J; bases unmatched to any gene: 14. The CDR3 protein is CASSLGPGQGVEFRGYTF. The CDR3, as DNA: TGCGCCAGCAGCTTGGGTCCGGGACAGGGGGTCGAGTTTCGTGGCTACACCTTC.

This chain uses TRBV2 with TRBJ2-2, with TRBD1 matching over 9 bases. CDR3 length: 16 residues. J was trimmed by 7 bases and V by 6 bases; bases with no gene match: 12. Germline CDR1 is SNHLY and CDR2 is FYNNEI. CDR3 sequence reads: CASSLHRDRANGELFF. The CDR3 DNA reads TGTGCCAGCAGCTTACACCGGGACAGGGCAAACGGGGAGCTGTTTTTT.

CDR3 loop: CAWSDLIPLVQGYGYTF. The CDR3 DNA is TGTGCCTGGAGTGATCTAATCCCCCTCGTTCAGGGCTATGGCTACACCTTC. The genes are TRBV30 and TRBJ1-2, with D tentatively TRBD1 (5 bases). The CDR3 spans 17 residues. Looked up from germline, CDR1 is GTSNPN and CDR2 is SVGIG (reference sequence). Trimming stripped 1 base from V and 4 bases from J, with 22 bases between.

This clone was counted once. The rearrangement joins TRBV2 to TRBJ2-5, with 13 bases that match TRBD2. V gave up 4 bases and J gave up 5 bases; unmatched junction bases: 4. Germline-derived CDR1 and CDR2 are SNHLY and FYNNEI. CDR3 length equals 15 residues. CDR3 residues: CASSAGLAGRETQYF. The CDR3 nucleotides read TGTGCCAGCAGTGCGGGACTAGCGGGGCGCGAGACCCAGTACTTC.

This chain uses TRBV13 with TRBJ2-7; the match to TRBD2 covers 9 bases. The CDR3 is 19 residues long. Germline V gene lookup returns CDR1 PRHDT and CDR2 FYEKMQ (reference sequence). The J segment lost 4 bases and the V segment lost 1 base, leaving 17 bases of the junction unmatched. CDR3 amino acids: CASSLAVAAGGPGRYEQYF. The CDR3 region has the DNA TGTGCCAGCAGCTTAGCGGTAGCGGCGGGAGGGCCGGGTCGGTACGAGCAGTACTTC.